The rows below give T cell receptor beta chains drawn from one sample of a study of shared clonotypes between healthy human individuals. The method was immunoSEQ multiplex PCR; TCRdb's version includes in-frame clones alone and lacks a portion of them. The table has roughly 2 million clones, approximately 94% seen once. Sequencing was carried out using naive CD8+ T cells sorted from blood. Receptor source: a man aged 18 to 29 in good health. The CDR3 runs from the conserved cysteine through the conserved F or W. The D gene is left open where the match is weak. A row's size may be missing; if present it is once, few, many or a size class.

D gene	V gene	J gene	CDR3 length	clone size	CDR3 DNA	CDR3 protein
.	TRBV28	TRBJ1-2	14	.	TGTGCCAGCAGTTTAGGTCCGGATCTGATTGGCTACACCTTC	CASSLGPDLIGYTF
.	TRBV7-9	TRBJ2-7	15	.	TGTGCCAGCAGCCCCTCGGAGAGGGAGGACTACGAGCAGTACTTC	CASSPSEREDYEQYF
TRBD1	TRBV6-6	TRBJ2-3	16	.	TGTGCCAGCCGACTAGGGACAGGGGCGATCACAGATACGCAGTATTTT	CASRLGTGAITDTQYF
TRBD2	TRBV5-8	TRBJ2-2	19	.	TGTGCCAGCAGCTGGAGAGGAGGGAGGGGACCGCCGAACACCGGGGAGCTGTTTTTT	CASSWRGGRGPPNTGELFF
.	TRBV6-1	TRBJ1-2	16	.	TGTGCCAGCAGTGATGACATAGGGGGGACTAACTATGGCTACACCTTC	CASSDDIGGTNYGYTF
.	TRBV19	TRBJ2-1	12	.	TGTGCCAGTAGGGAGGGTTTCAATGAGCAGTTCTTC	CASREGFNEQFF
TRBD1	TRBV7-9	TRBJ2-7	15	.	TGTGCCAGCAGCACCGCCCGACAGGGAGACTACGAGCAGTACTTC	CASSTARQGDYEQYF
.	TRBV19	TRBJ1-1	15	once	TGTGCCAGTAGTATAGTCGGGGATCTGCTAGCTGAAGCTTTCTTT	CASSIVGDLLAEAFF
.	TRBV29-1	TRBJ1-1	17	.	TGCAGCGTTGAAGATCTGGAATTGGGAGTCTGGAACACTGAAGCTTTCTTT	CSVEDLELGVWNTEAFF
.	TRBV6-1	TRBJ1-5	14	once	TGTGCCAGCACCCAGATGACAGGCGAGCAGCCCCAGCATTTT	CASTQMTGEQPQHF
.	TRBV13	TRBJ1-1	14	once	TGTGCCAGCAGCTTCGGTCACCAGAACGATGAAGCTTTCTTT	CASSFGHQNDEAFF
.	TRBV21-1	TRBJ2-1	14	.	TGTGCCAGCAGCCCCCCTAGCCAATACAATGAGCAGTTCTTC	CASSPPSQYNEQFF
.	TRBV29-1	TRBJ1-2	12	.	TGCAGCGTTGAAGGGACTGCCCAAGGCTACACCTTC	CSVEGTAQGYTF
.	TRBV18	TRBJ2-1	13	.	TGTGCCAGCTCACGAGACGGCTACAATGAGCAGTTCTTC	CASSRDGYNEQFF
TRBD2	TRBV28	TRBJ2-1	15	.	TGTGCCAGCAGTTCGGGGGGGCCCACCTACAATGAGCAGTTCTTC	CASSSGGPTYNEQFF
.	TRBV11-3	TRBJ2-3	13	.	TGTGCCAGCAGCTCAGGGGTCACAGATACGCAGTATTTT	CASSSGVTDTQYF
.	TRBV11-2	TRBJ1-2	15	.	TGTGCCAGCAGCTTAGGCGGGTTAGGGCCTTATGGCTACACCTTC	CASSLGGLGPYGYTF
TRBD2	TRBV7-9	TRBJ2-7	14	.	TGTGCCAGCAGCTTTGGCGGGGGGGCGAACGAGCAGTACTTC	CASSFGGGANEQYF
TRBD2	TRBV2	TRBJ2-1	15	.	TGTGCCAGCAGTGATTGGACTAGCGGGAGTGATGAGCAGTTCTTC	CASSDWTSGSDEQFF
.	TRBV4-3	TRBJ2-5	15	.	TGCGCCAGCAGCCAAGATACGGGGGCTGGGGAGACCCAGTACTTC	CASSQDTGAGETQYF
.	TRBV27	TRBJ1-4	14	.	TGTGCCAGCAGTGACCGGGACATAGATGAAAAACTGTTTTTT	CASSDRDIDEKLFF
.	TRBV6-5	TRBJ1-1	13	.	TGTGCCAGCGGGGCGGGCCCACAACCTGAAGCTTTCTTT	CASGAGPQPEAFF
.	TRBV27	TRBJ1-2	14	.	TGTGCCAGCAGTTCCTTCGGGGACGGCTATGGCTACACCTTC	CASSSFGDGYGYTF
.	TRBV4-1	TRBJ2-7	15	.	TGCGCCAGCAGCCAACGAACAGGATCTTCCTACGAGCAGTACTTC	CASSQRTGSSYEQYF
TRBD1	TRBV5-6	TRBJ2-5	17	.	TGTGCCAGCAGCTGGACCCCGGGACAGGGTCTTTTTGAGACCCAGTACTTC	CASSWTPGQGLFETQYF